These 18 T cell receptor beta chains share one sample of origin, sequenced in a study of T cell changes during pregnancy in multiple sclerosis. Generated by immunoSEQ multiplex PCR, the TCRdb table keeps only in-frame clones and is missing some. This table has about 120,000 clones, approximately 93% appearing once. The sequenced sample was peripheral blood, obtained before pregnancy. The receptors originated from a female donor with multiple sclerosis, enrolled in a pregnancy study.

The sample holds a few counts of this clone. The rearrangement uses TRBV7-9 and TRBJ1-2, with D possibly being TRBD1 (5 bases). Germline CDR1 and CDR2: SEHNR and FQNEAQ (reference sequence). V gave up 5 bases and J gave up 8 bases, with 12 bases separating them. The CDR3 has 12 amino acids. CDR3 DNA: TGTGCCAGCAGCCCTCAGGGTCGCGGCTACACCTTC. Amino acids: CASSPQGRGYTF.

This rearrangement joins TRBV28 to TRBJ1-5, with D perhaps TRBD1 (5 bases). The CDR3 runs 16 residues. The germline gives CDR1 MDHEN, CDR2 SYDVKM. The germline V and J ends were trimmed by 5 bases and 2 bases, with 16 bases remaining between them. CDR3 in amino acids: CASSLGGTYGNQPQHF. Here the CDR3 DNA reads TGTGCCAGCAGTCTCGGGGGGACCTACGGCAATCAGCCCCAGCATTTT.

V gene TRBV7-9 combines with J gene TRBJ2-5, with TRBD1 identical over 9 bases. J lost 4 bases, V lost 4 bases, and 16 bases had no gene match. Germline V gene lookup returns CDR1 SEHNR and CDR2 FQNEAQ (reference sequence). This CDR3 contains 18 residues. CDR3 region: CASSSEFTKDRGRETQYF. The CDR3 bases are TGTGCCAGCAGCTCTGAATTCACTAAGGACAGGGGACGAGAGACCCAGTACTTC.

V is TRBV27 and J is TRBJ1-4; 8 bases match TRBD1. V lost 6 bases, J lost 7 bases, and 7 bases stayed unmatched. The CDR3 length is 14 residues. Germline V lookup: CDR1 MNHEY, CDR2 SMNVEV (reference sequence). CDR3 DNA: TGTGCCAGCAGCACCCGACAGGGGTTTGAAAAACTGTTTTTT. Protein sequence: CASSTRQGFEKLFF.

The chain couples TRBV2 to TRBJ1-4, with TRBD1 identical over 7 bases. Germline CDR1 and CDR2: SNHLY and FYNNEI. Losses at the gene ends were 4 bases for V and 0 bases for J; bases not matched to a gene: 5. The CDR3 runs to 16 residues. CDR3 bases: TGTGCCAGCAGTGTTAGGGACAGCGCAACTAATGAAAAACTGTTTTTT. It is translated as CASSVRDSATNEKLFF.

CDR3 nucleotides: TGTGCCAGCAGCCCGCCGGGGAACACTGAAGCTTTCTTT. Translated: CASSPPGNTEAFF. This chain uses TRBV6-5 with TRBJ1-1; D call uncertain. V shed 6 bases and J shed 1 base, with 9 bases lying between them. CDR1 and CDR2 (germline): MNHEY, SVGAGI. This CDR3 has 13 residues.

The rearrangement uses TRBV14 and TRBJ1-2; D gene uncertain. Germline-derived CDR1 and CDR2 are SGHDN and FVKESK. Trimming left V 6 bases short and J 0 bases short, with 8 bases between. The CDR3 totals 13 residues. The CDR3 region has the DNA TGTGCCAGCAGGCAGGTACCTAACTATGGCTACACCTTC. Translating it yields CASRQVPNYGYTF. Combining the CDR3 with reference TRBV14 and TRBJ1-2 gives the whole variable domain EAGVTQFPSHSVIEKGQTVTLRCDPISGHDNLYWYRRVMGKEIKFLLHFVKESKQDESGMPNNRFLAERTGGTYSTLKVQPAELEDSGVYFCASRQVPNYGYTFGSGTRLTVV.

The V call is TRBV30, the J call TRBJ1-4; 8 nucleotides agree with TRBD1. The V gene's germline CDR1 is GTSNPN and CDR2 SVGIG (reference sequence). The CDR3 has 14 amino acids. V gave up 2 bases and J gave up 11 bases; unmatched junction bases: 10. DNA of the CDR3: TGTGCCTGGAGTCGCGGACAGGGTCAGGAGAAACTGTTTTTT. Translated, it gives CAWSRGQGQEKLFF.

The CDR3 spells CASSLSQLNTEAFF. The CDR3 DNA follows: TGTGCCAGCAGCTTATCACAGCTGAACACTGAAGCTTTCTTT. The chain carries TRBV11-1 and TRBJ1-1, with D unclear. V was clipped by 2 bases and J by 0 bases, with 7 bases between them. This CDR3 is 14 amino acids long. CDR1 and CDR2 from the germline V gene are SGHAT and FQDESV (reference sequence).

V and J are TRBV5-4 and TRBJ2-2; 8 bases align to TRBD2. This CDR3 is built from 16 residues. The germline V gene encodes CDR1 SGHNT and CDR2 YYREEE (reference sequence). J lost 4 bases, V lost 4 bases, and 9 bases had no gene match. CDR3: CASSPGLAGLTGELFF. CDR3 nucleotide sequence: TGTGCCAGCAGCCCTGGGCTAGCGGGCCTCACCGGGGAGCTGTTTTTT.

This chain uses TRBV5-1 with TRBJ1-4; no definite D call. From germline, CDR1 is SGHRS and CDR2 YFSETQ. The CDR3 totals 14 residues. Trimming removed 3 bases from V and 3 bases from J, with 9 bases in between. The DNA for the CDR3 is TGCGCCAGCAGCTCGGGAGATGCTAATGAAAAACTGTTTTTT. It codes for CASSSGDANEKLFF.

This chain connects TRBV6-1 to TRBJ2-1, with D tentatively TRBD1 (5 bases). Germline CDR1 is MNHNS and CDR2 is SASEGT. Trimming shortened V by 6 bases and J by 11 bases, and 11 bases separated the two germline ends. This CDR3 is 11 amino acids long. CDR3 in DNA: TGTGCCAGCAGGCAGGACACCAAGCAGTTCTTC. It encodes CASRQDTKQFF.

The chain recombines TRBV11-2 with TRBJ1-1; D remains unclear. This CDR3 has 13 amino acids. Germline V gene sequence: CDR1 SGHAT, CDR2 FQNNGV. Trimming cost V 3 bases and J 0 bases, with 5 bases left between them. The CDR3 sequence: CASSLHMNTEAFF. The DNA for the CDR3 is TGTGCCAGCAGCTTGCACATGAACACTGAAGCTTTCTTT.

The chain employs TRBV25-1 and TRBJ2-3; unclear D gene. Trimming took off 3 bases at V and 2 bases at J, with 3 bases between the two ends. The CDR3 runs to 12 residues. The germline V gene encodes CDR1 MGHDK and CDR2 SYGVNS. CDR3 protein: CASSDYTDTQYF. The CDR3, as DNA: TGTGCCAGCAGTGATTACACAGATACGCAGTATTTT.

Remarks on this clone: The germline gene is not matched at one end of the junction; a read error may be the cause. This chain connects TRBV5-6 to TRBJ2-7; D might be TRBD2 (5 bases). The CDR3 spans 12 residues. The germline V gene has CDR1 SGHDT and CDR2 YYEEEE. The CDR3 here is CASSSSTGYGDF. In DNA, the CDR3 is TGTGCCAGCAGCTCTTCGACGGGGTATGGGGACTTC. Full variable domain (remainder filled in from reference TRBV5-6 and TRBJ2-7): DAGVTQSPTHLIKTRGQQVTLRCSPKSGHDTVSWYQQALGQGPQFIFQYYEEEERQRGNFPDRFSGHQFPNYSSELNVNALLLGDSALYLCASSSSTGYGDFGPGTRLTVT.

This chain uses TRBV7-2 with TRBJ1-1; D gene uncertain. There are 15 residues in the CDR3. The germline V gene has CDR1 SGHTA and CDR2 FQGNSA. V was clipped by 2 bases and J by 1 base, with 11 bases between them. This chain's CDR3 is CASSLLQTTNTEAFF. The DNA of the CDR3 is TGTGCCAGCAGCTTATTACAGACAACGAACACTGAAGCTTTCTTT.

This clone has just one count. V is TRBV19 and J is TRBJ1-4; D uncertain. The CDR3 runs 12 residues. CDR1 and CDR2 (germline): LNHDA, SQIVND (reference sequence). V gave up 5 bases and J gave up 5 bases, with 6 bases separating them. DNA for the CDR3: TGTGCCAGTAGTCATCGGAATGAAAAACTGTTTTTT. Amino acid sequence: CASSHRNEKLFF.

The chain employs TRBV4-2 and TRBJ2-5; TRBD2 matches at 7 bases. The CDR3 sequence is 16 residues long. CDR1 is LGHNA, CDR2 YNFKEQ, per germline. V was pared by 4 bases and J by 5 bases, with 13 bases of the junction left unmatched. The CDR3 DNA reads TGTGCCAGCAGCCGCCTCAGCGGCGGGGGAGGGGAGACCCAGTACTTC. Translated: CASSRLSGGGGETQYF.